These 30 T cell receptor beta chains originate from one sample sequenced in a study of cytomegalovirus exposure and HLA in healthy donors. The assay was immunoSEQ multiplex PCR, and TCRdb's table has in-frame clones only and misses some. The sample has a few hundred thousand clones, over 80% seen once. Input material: PBMCs. The receptor set was obtained from a woman aged 25 to 39 in good health and CMV-seropositive.

The chain recombines TRBV5-6 with TRBJ2-7; the D is unclear. Germline V lookup: CDR1 SGHDT, CDR2 YYEEEE. V lost 0 bases, J lost 3 bases, and 10 bases lay in between. The CDR3 has 14 amino acids. The CDR3 DNA is TGTGCCAGCAGCTTGGACGACGGCCTCTACGAGCAGTACTTC. Amino acids: CASSLDDGLYEQYF. Using reference TRBV5-6 and TRBJ2-7 for the parts outside the CDR3, the full variable domain is DAGVTQSPTHLIKTRGQQVTLRCSPKSGHDTVSWYQQALGQGPQFIFQYYEEEERQRGNFPDRFSGHQFPNYSSELNVNALLLGDSALYLCASSLDDGLYEQYFGPGTRLTVT.

J is TRBJ2-7 and V is TRBV4-3, with unresolved D. The germline V gene encodes CDR1 LGHNA and CDR2 YSLEER. The CDR3 length is 15 residues. Trimming took off 1 base at V and 1 base at J, with 11 bases between the two ends. The CDR3 sequence is CASSQGVPFSYEQYF. The CDR3 bases are TGCGCCAGCAGCCAAGGGGTACCCTTTTCCTACGAGCAGTACTTC.

The rearrangement uses TRBV7-3 and TRBJ2-3; 7 bases are a match to TRBD2. The CDR3 runs 16 residues. Per the germline V gene, CDR1 is SGHTA and CDR2 is FQGTGA. The J segment lost 2 bases and the V segment lost 2 bases, leaving 7 bases of the junction unmatched. The CDR3 nucleotides are TGTGCCAGCAGCTTACTGGCGGGAGCTACCACAGATACGCAGTATTTT. It encodes CASSLLAGATTDTQYF.

Written as DNA, the CDR3 is TGTGCCTGGATGGAGAACACTGAAGCTTTCTTT. This encodes CAWMENTEAFF. The rearrangement joins TRBV30 to TRBJ1-1; no definite D call. The CDR3 has 11 residues. The V and J ends lost 4 bases and 1 base respectively, with 4 bases between them. Germline V gene data show CDR1 as GTSNPN and CDR2 as SVGIG (reference sequence).

This clone was observed a single time. The chain carries TRBV5-1 and TRBJ1-1; the D is unclear. CDR1 is SGHRS and CDR2 is YFSETQ in the germline V gene. V was trimmed by 2 bases and J by 2 bases, leaving 19 bases between them. The CDR3 has 17 residues. The CDR3 sequence: CASSFLPAENPNTEAFF. The CDR3 DNA follows: TGCGCCAGCAGCTTTCTACCGGCTGAGAATCCAAACACTGAAGCTTTCTTT.

The CDR3 bases are TGCGCCAGCAGCCCTGAGGGGGACTCTGGAAACACCATATATTTT. This encodes CASSPEGDSGNTIYF. This rearrangement joins TRBV5-1 to TRBJ1-3, with a possible D match to TRBD1 (6 bases). The germline CDR1 and CDR2 sequences are SGHRS and YFSETQ. The CDR3 covers 15 residues. V gave up 4 bases and J gave up 0 bases, with 11 bases separating them.

V is TRBV7-6 and J is TRBJ2-3; D uncertain. Germline-derived CDR1 and CDR2 are SGHVS and FNYEAQ. CDR3 size: 13 residues. The germline V and J ends were trimmed by 5 bases and 5 bases, with 11 bases remaining between them. The CDR3 sequence: CASSLQDQDTQYF. CDR3 coding DNA: TGTGCCAGCAGCCTACAAGACCAAGATACGCAGTATTTT.

This clone was observed a handful of times. The chain carries TRBV5-6 and TRBJ2-1, with 8 bases identical to TRBD2. V was pared by 4 bases and J by 15 bases, with 9 bases of the junction left unmatched. In germline, CDR1 is SGHDT, CDR2 YYEEEE. The CDR3 is made up of 12 amino acids. The CDR3: CASSGTGTRRFF. CDR3 nucleotides: TGTGCCAGCAGCGGAACCGGGACTAGACGGTTCTTC.

To note about this clone: At one of its ends the junction is not consistent with the germline gene, which may arise from a read error. The chain combines TRBV7-7 with TRBJ2-2, with 7 positions matching TRBD2. CDR3 length equals 15 residues. In germline, CDR1 is SSHAT, CDR2 FNYEAQ (reference sequence). CDR3 bases: TGTGCTAGCAGCCCTGGACTAGTCGCGGCCGGGGAGCTGTTTTTT. It codes for CASSPGLVAAGELFF.

The chain employs TRBV30 and TRBJ2-5, with TRBD1 matching 7 bases. The length of the CDR3 is 14 residues. Trimming cost V 5 bases and J 5 bases; bases outside gene matches: 11. Germline V gives CDR1 GTSNPN, CDR2 SVGIG (reference sequence). CDR3 coding DNA: TGTGCCTGGGGGGTTGGGACAGTCCGGGAGACCCAGTACTTC. It specifies CAWGVGTVRETQYF.

About this clone itself: Other DNA sequences of this sample code for an identical CDR3. The J gene is TRBJ2-1, the V gene TRBV27; TRBD2 matches 10 bases. After removal of 7 bases from V and 3 bases from J, the junction contained 3 bases not matched to a gene. Germline CDR1 and CDR2: MNHEY and SMNVEV (reference sequence). There are 14 residues in the CDR3. The CDR3 sequence: CASKRTSGYNEQFF. CDR3 in DNA: TGTGCCAGCAAACGGACTAGCGGCTACAATGAGCAGTTCTTC.

The genes are TRBV18 and TRBJ2-2, with D perhaps TRBD1 or TRBD2 (5 bases each). The CDR3 contains 18 residues. V lost 6 bases to trimming and J lost 0 bases, with 20 bases between them. Germline V CDR1 and CDR2: KGHSH, LQKENI. CDR3 amino acids: CASSRLTQGPTNTGELFF. CDR3 DNA: TGTGCCAGCTCGCGATTGACCCAGGGACCCACGAACACCGGGGAGCTGTTTTTT.

V usage is TRBV10-3 and J usage is TRBJ2-1; perhaps TRBD2 as D (6 bases). The length of the CDR3 is 13 residues. Germline V gives CDR1 ENHRY, CDR2 SYGVKD. V shed 4 bases and J shed 5 bases, with 9 bases lying between them. CDR3 amino acids: CAISVVADNEQFF. CDR3 in DNA: TGTGCCATCAGTGTAGTAGCGGACAATGAGCAGTTCTTC.

The rearrangement uses TRBV28 and TRBJ2-7; D is undetermined. The CDR3 is made up of 13 amino acids. V gave up 6 bases and J gave up 7 bases, with 16 bases separating them. CDR1 and CDR2 from the germline V gene are MDHEN and SYDVKM. Here the CDR3 reads CASSFLGAREQYF. DNA for the CDR3: TGTGCCAGCAGCTTCCTAGGTGCTCGGGAGCAGTACTTC.

CDR3 amino acids: CAWTGGADTQYF. CDR3 bases: TGTGCCTGGACAGGGGGCGCAGATACGCAGTATTTT. The V and J genes are TRBV30 and TRBJ2-3; 8 bases are a match to TRBD1. The V segment lost 4 bases and the J segment 4 bases; nucleotides outside the gene matches: 1. The CDR3 spans 12 residues. Germline V gene data show CDR1 as GTSNPN and CDR2 as SVGIG (reference sequence).

This clone was detected many times. The chain carries TRBV2 and TRBJ2-7; D perhaps matches TRBD1 (5 bases). Looked up from germline, CDR1 is SNHLY and CDR2 is FYNNEI. Between the trimmed V and J ends, which lost 6 bases and 1 base, there was a span of 10 bases. This CDR3 spans 13 amino acids. The CDR3 DNA sequence: TGTGCCAGCAGGGACACAGGTTCCTACGAGCAGTACTTC. This sequence encodes CASRDTGSYEQYF.

V gene TRBV25-1 combines with J gene TRBJ1-2; D remains ambiguous. The CDR3 runs 13 residues. Germline CDR1 and CDR2: MGHDK and SYGVNS. Trimming took off 1 base at V and 7 bases at J, with 10 bases between the two ends. CDR3 protein: CASSESGGSGYTF. CDR3 nucleotides: TGTGCCAGCAGTGAATCAGGAGGGTCTGGCTACACCTTC.

V gene TRBV4-2 combines with J gene TRBJ1-2; TRBD1 matches at 7 bases. V was clipped by 5 bases and J by 1 base; unmatched bases: 4. Germline CDR1 reads LGHNA; CDR2 reads YNFKEQ. The CDR3 has 14 residues. The CDR3 region has the DNA TGTGCCAGCAGCGCCCGGGACAGTAACTATGGCTACACCTTC. Its translation is CASSARDSNYGYTF.

This clone was found many times. The chain has TRBV19 and TRBJ2-1; 7 bases are a match to TRBD2. With V trimmed by 4 bases and J by 11 bases, 20 bases remained unmatched. The germline V gene encodes CDR1 LNHDA and CDR2 SQIVND (reference sequence). The CDR3 runs to 17 residues. The CDR3 loop reads CASSTGGGSPTLEKQFF. The CDR3 DNA reads as TGTGCCAGTAGTACGGGCGGCGGGAGTCCCACTCTGGAAAAGCAGTTCTTC.

V gene TRBV7-9 combines with J gene TRBJ1-2; 7 bases map to TRBD1. The CDR3 extends over 16 amino acids. V lost 5 bases to trimming and J lost 8 bases; unmatched junction nucleotides: 17. Germline loops: CDR1 SEHNR, CDR2 FQNEAQ (reference sequence). The CDR3 coding sequence is TGTGCCAGCAGCCTAAATAACGATAGGACAGGTGGAGGCTACACCTTC. Translation: CASSLNNDRTGGGYTF.

This clone has only a few counts. The CDR3 DNA follows: TGTGCCAGCAGTGTCCGGGCTACCGGGGAGCTGTTTTTT. The encoded protein is CASSVRATGELFF. The rearrangement links TRBV25-1 to TRBJ2-2, with D hard to call. The CDR3 consists of 13 residues. Trimming shortened V by 4 bases and J by 5 bases, and 8 bases separated the two germline ends. Germline loops: CDR1 MGHDK, CDR2 SYGVNS.

The chain couples TRBV2 to TRBJ2-1; 10 bases line up with TRBD2. Germline CDR1 reads SNHLY; CDR2 reads FYNNEI. Trimming removed 5 bases from V and 7 bases from J; junction bases left unmatched: 5. The CDR3 sequence is 14 residues long. CDR3 sequence: CASSPTSGRNEQFF. Written as DNA, the CDR3 is TGTGCCAGCAGTCCGACTAGCGGGCGGAATGAGCAGTTCTTC. Full variable domain (remainder filled in from reference TRBV2 and TRBJ2-1): EPEVTQTPSHQVTQMGQEVILRCVPISNHLYFYWYRQILGQKVEFLVSFYNNEISEKSEIFDDQFSVERPDGSNFTLKIRSTKLEDSAMYFCASSPTSGRNEQFFGPGTRLTVL.

The rearrangement links TRBV9 to TRBJ2-7; D may correspond to TRBD1 or TRBD2 (5 bases each). The CDR3 is 14 residues long. The germline V gene has CDR1 SGDLS and CDR2 YYNGEE. V was trimmed by 2 bases and J by 4 bases, leaving 13 bases between them. CDR3 coding DNA: TGTGCCAGCAGCGTTAGAGGGGCAGCGTACGAGCAGTACTTC. This gives the protein CASSVRGAAYEQYF.

This sequence joins TRBV4-1 and TRBJ2-1; 8 bases are a match to TRBD1. This CDR3 contains 20 residues. The germline gives CDR1 MGHRA, CDR2 YSYEKL. Trimming cost V 1 base and J 1 base; bases outside gene matches: 15. The CDR3, as DNA: TGCGCCAGCAGCCAAGGAAGGGGACAGGAGCGCTCTGGTTCCTACAATGAGCAGTTCTTC. It is translated as CASSQGRGQERSGSYNEQFF.

This chain uses TRBV6-1 with TRBJ1-2, with D possibly being TRBD1 (5 bases). This CDR3 has 11 residues. CDR1 and CDR2 (germline): MNHNS, SASEGT. V lost 10 bases, J lost 8 bases, and 14 bases lay in between. The CDR3 DNA reads TGTGCCACCCGGAGGGGCGTCGGCTACACCTTC. Translating gives CATRRGVGYTF.

The chain recombines TRBV29-1 with TRBJ2-1; the D gene is possibly TRBD1 (5 bases). CDR1 is SQVTM, CDR2 ANQGSEA, per germline. Trimming shortened V by 2 bases and J by 8 bases, and 10 bases separated the two germline ends. This CDR3 is built from 12 residues. DNA for the CDR3: TGCAGCGTTGAACAGGGCGCATATGAGCAGTTCTTC. Translation gives CSVEQGAYEQFF.

This clone was counted a few times. The genes are TRBV14 and TRBJ2-5, with a tentative D call TRBD2 (7 bases). Trimming left V 4 bases short and J 4 bases short, with 16 bases between. Germline CDR1 is SGHDN and CDR2 is FVKESK. This CDR3 comprises 15 residues. CDR3 protein: CASSLRGGHGETQYF. In DNA form, the CDR3 reads TGTGCCAGCAGCCTGAGGGGGGGGCACGGAGAGACCCAGTACTTC.

This clone was recorded only once. The chain links TRBV6-1 to TRBJ1-3; no reliable D call. The length of the CDR3 is 13 residues. V was cut by 2 bases and J by 4 bases, with 6 bases left in between. Germline V lookup: CDR1 MNHNS, CDR2 SASEGT. The CDR3 spells CASSELQGNTIYF. CDR3 nucleotide sequence: TGTGCCAGCAGTGAATTACAGGGAAACACCATATATTTT.

This clone was counted once. The chain has TRBV5-1 and TRBJ1-1; D is perhaps TRBD1 (6 bases). Germline CDR1 is SGHRS and CDR2 is YFSETQ. V was shortened by 0 bases and J by 3 bases, with 12 bases between the two germline ends. The CDR3 sequence is 15 residues long. This CDR3 reads CASSLGLQGYTEAFF. In nucleotides, the CDR3 is TGCGCCAGCAGCTTGGGGTTACAGGGCTACACTGAAGCTTTCTTT.

Only one count was recorded for this clone. The rearrangement links TRBV4-1 to TRBJ1-3; 8 bases agree with TRBD1. Germline assignment: CDR1 MGHRA and CDR2 YSYEKL. V shed 4 bases, J shed 0 bases, and the junction held 8 bases outside the gene matches. The CDR3 extends over 17 amino acids. CDR3 coding DNA: TGCGCCAGCAGCCGCCCGGGACAGGACCTCTCTGGAAACACCATATATTTT. It translates to CASSRPGQDLSGNTIYF.